Following are 31 T cell receptor beta chains from one sample sequenced in a study of T cell changes during pregnancy in multiple sclerosis. Generated by immunoSEQ multiplex PCR, the TCRdb table keeps only in-frame clones and is missing some. The sample has approximately 40,000 clones, approximately 90% seen once. Sample: CD4+ T cells from peripheral blood mononuclear cells, taken before pregnancy. Source of these receptors: a female donor with multiple sclerosis, enrolled in a pregnancy study.

The chain couples TRBV20-1 to TRBJ1-2; tentatively, D is TRBD1 (5 bases). The CDR3 has 10 residues. Germline lookup yields CDR1 DFQATT and CDR2 SNEGSKA (reference sequence). Trimming pared 3 bases from V and 8 bases from J, leaving 7 bases between. The DNA for the CDR3 is TGCAGTGCTAGCAGGGAAGGCTACACCTTC. Protein: CSASREGYTF.

The J gene is TRBJ2-5, the V gene TRBV6-1, with a weak D call TRBD2 (5 bases). CDR3 length: 14 amino acids. In germline, CDR1 is MNHNS, CDR2 SASEGT. Trimming took 7 bases from V and 4 from J, leaving 16 bases between them. This chain's CDR3 is CASTPVRGRETQYF. DNA for the CDR3: TGTGCCAGCACCCCTGTGCGCGGGCGAGAGACCCAGTACTTC.

V is TRBV6-1 and J is TRBJ2-7; no clear D. Germline values: CDR1 MNHNS, CDR2 SASEGT. V was pared by 0 bases and J by 2 bases, with 20 bases between. This CDR3 has 18 residues. Here the CDR3 DNA reads TGTGCCAGCAGTGAAGCCCCGCGGAGCGAACTTTTTACCTACGAGCAGTACTTC. Its protein is CASSEAPRSELFTYEQYF.

This rearrangement joins TRBV5-1 to TRBJ2-1, with 7 bases lining up with TRBD1. Germline lookup yields CDR1 SGHRS and CDR2 YFSETQ. The CDR3 totals 14 residues. V was clipped by 1 base and J by 8 bases; unmatched bases: 6. CDR3 DNA: TGCGCCAGCAGCTTGCAAAGGGGGCAGGATGAGCAGTTCTTC. Protein product: CASSLQRGQDEQFF.

The V call is TRBV7-6, the J call TRBJ2-2, with a weak D call TRBD1 (6 bases). Trimming removed 1 base from V and 7 bases from J, with 13 bases in between. Germline CDR1 SGHVS, CDR2 FNYEAQ. The CDR3 length is 15 residues. DNA for the CDR3: TGTGCCAGCAGCTTAGTTACGACAGGCAGCGGGGAGCTGTTTTTT. Translating it yields CASSLVTTGSGELFF.

This chain uses TRBV28 with TRBJ2-7, with 8 bases lining up with TRBD1. J gave up 4 bases and V 4 bases, and 9 bases lay outside the gene matches. The CDR3 has 15 residues. The germline V gene has CDR1 MDHEN and CDR2 SYDVKM. The DNA of the CDR3 is TGTGCCAGCAGTTCGAGGCAGGGGGCCTCATACGAGCAGTACTTC. It translates to CASSSRQGASYEQYF.

The chain carries TRBV4-3 and TRBJ2-3; TRBD2 matches 10 bases. Unmatched junction bases numbered 11, after V lost 3 bases and J lost 2 bases. This CDR3 region has 18 residues. CDR1 and CDR2 (germline): LGHNA, YSLEER. CDR3 in amino acids: CASSQGVGLAGDTDTQYF. CDR3 nucleotides: TGCGCCAGCAGCCAGGGGGTAGGGCTAGCGGGGGACACAGATACGCAGTATTTT.

V is TRBV11-3 and J is TRBJ2-3, with 7 bases matching TRBD2. The CDR3 sequence is 15 residues long. From germline, CDR1 is SGHNT and CDR2 YENEEA. V gave up 1 base and J gave up 0 bases; unmatched junction bases: 1. The CDR3 DNA reads as TGTGCCAGCAGCTTAGGCGGGGGAAGCACAGATACGCAGTATTTT. Encoded protein: CASSLGGGSTDTQYF.

In its sample, this clone was seen once. The chain uses TRBV5-6 and TRBJ2-4; 10 bases fit TRBD1. The CDR3 has 17 amino acids. Unmatched junction bases numbered 8, after V lost 4 bases and J lost 1 base. In germline, CDR1 is SGHDT, CDR2 YYEEEE. The DNA for the CDR3 is TGTGCCAGCAGCCGTGACAGGGGGCGTTTGGCCAAAAACATTCAGTACTTC. This encodes CASSRDRGRLAKNIQYF.

The J gene is TRBJ1-1, the V gene TRBV9; D perhaps matches TRBD1 (5 bases). The germline V and J ends were trimmed by 3 bases and 2 bases, with 14 bases remaining between them. CDR3 length equals 15 residues. Germline-derived CDR1 and CDR2 are SGDLS and YYNGEE. This CDR3 reads CASSAYPRANTEAFF. The CDR3 DNA reads as TGTGCCAGCAGCGCCTATCCCAGGGCCAACACTGAAGCTTTCTTT.

The chain combines TRBV28 with TRBJ2-6, with 10 nucleotides matching TRBD1. The germline CDR1 and CDR2 sequences are MDHEN and SYDVKM. Germline trimming cut 4 bases from V and 9 bases from J; bases unmatched to any gene: 6. The CDR3 contains 15 residues. In DNA, the CDR3 is TGTGCCAGCAGTTCAAGACAGGGGGCGGGCAACGTCCTGACTTTC. Its protein product is CASSSRQGAGNVLTF.

V usage is TRBV10-2 and J usage is TRBJ1-2; 7 bases align to TRBD1. CDR3 length equals 12 residues. Germline lookup yields CDR1 WSHSY and CDR2 SAAADI. J lost 8 bases, V lost 6 bases, and 6 bases had no gene match. The CDR3 reads CASRGDSIGYTF. The CDR3 DNA follows: TGCGCCAGCAGGGGGGACAGCATAGGCTACACCTTC.

In nucleotides, the CDR3 is TGTGCCAGCGCCTTACAGGGGGCGAACACCGGGGAGCTGTTTTTT. Translation gives CASALQGANTGELFF. This chain links TRBV9 with TRBJ2-2; the match to TRBD1 covers 8 bases. Trimming took 7 bases from V and 0 from J; bases not matched to a gene: 5. Germline V gene data show CDR1 as SGDLS and CDR2 as YYNGEE. CDR3 size: 15 residues.

As DNA, the CDR3 is TGTGCCACCAGCCGGGGGGGACTAGCGGGGGGTACAACAGATACGCAGTATTTT. This encodes CATSRGGLAGGTTDTQYF. The gene calls are TRBV15 and TRBJ2-3; 15 bases are a match to TRBD2. The CDR3 is 18 residues long. J was trimmed by 3 bases and V by 5 bases; bases with no gene match: 9. The germline V gene encodes CDR1 LNHNV and CDR2 YYDKDF (reference sequence).

V gene TRBV2 combines with J gene TRBJ2-5; no reliable D call. The CDR3 is 13 amino acids. The germline CDR1 and CDR2 sequences are SNHLY and FYNNEI. DNA of the CDR3: TGTGCAACCGAGTTGCTGCGCCAAGAGACCCAGTACTTC. Translated: CATELLRQETQYF.

The chain employs TRBV4-2 and TRBJ2-7; TRBD2 agrees at 9 bases. The CDR3 totals 16 residues. The J segment lost 3 bases and the V segment lost 4 bases, leaving 10 bases of the junction unmatched. Germline V gene sequence: CDR1 LGHNA, CDR2 YNFKEQ. The CDR3 here is CASSPLRGGIIYEQYF. The CDR3 coding sequence is TGTGCCAGCAGCCCTTTGCGGGGGGGTATCATCTACGAGCAGTACTTC.

The rearrangement links TRBV5-4 to TRBJ1-2; D possibly corresponds to TRBD1 (6 bases). Per germline, CDR1 SGHNT and CDR2 YYREEE (reference sequence). V was pared by 0 bases and J by 1 base, with 16 bases between. CDR3 length equals 17 residues. The CDR3 DNA sequence: TGTGCCAGCAGCTTGGGGGCCCGTACAGGGATTAACTATGGCTACACCTTC. Its protein product is CASSLGARTGINYGYTF.

This chain links TRBV27 with TRBJ1-6; D unclear. V was shortened by 2 bases and J by 7 bases, with 15 bases between the two germline ends. The CDR3 spans 16 residues. Germline loops: CDR1 MNHEY, CDR2 SMNVEV (reference sequence). The CDR3 DNA is TGTGCCAGCAGTTTAGAATGGCCCTCGTTCAATTCACCCCTCCACTTT. This sequence encodes CASSLEWPSFNSPLHF.

This chain uses TRBV5-1 with TRBJ2-2, with a possible D match to TRBD2 (5 bases). CDR1 SGHRS and CDR2 YFSETQ come from the germline V gene. The CDR3 has 15 amino acids. V lost 5 bases and J lost 5, with 16 bases in between. The CDR3 loop reads CASRPGLDVTGELFF. The CDR3 DNA follows: TGCGCCAGCAGACCGGGATTAGACGTAACCGGGGAGCTGTTTTTT.

This rearrangement joins TRBV5-1 to TRBJ2-3; D possibly corresponds to TRBD1 (7 bases). V was cut by 4 bases and J by 3 bases, with 12 bases left in between. CDR3 length equals 14 residues. From germline, CDR1 is SGHRS and CDR2 YFSETQ. CDR3 protein: CASSPQGRTDTQYF. The CDR3 bases are TGCGCCAGCAGCCCACAGGGGAGGACAGATACGCAGTATTTT.

V and J are TRBV7-9 and TRBJ1-6, with 8 positions matching TRBD1. The germline CDR1 and CDR2 sequences are SEHNR and FQNEAQ (reference sequence). J lost 14 bases, V lost 5 bases, and 20 bases had no gene match. There are 17 residues in the CDR3. CDR3 loop: CASSGRGPLEDPKALHF. The CDR3 nucleotides are TGTGCCAGCAGCGGCAGGGGGCCATTGGAGGACCCGAAAGCCCTCCACTTT.

In nucleotides, the CDR3 is TGCGCCAGCAGCTCCGGGACAGGGGGACAGTTCTTC. This translates into CASSSGTGGQFF. This rearrangement joins TRBV5-1 to TRBJ2-1, with TRBD1 matching 11 bases. The CDR3 runs 12 residues. The V and J ends lost 3 bases and 13 bases, in that order; junction bases with no gene match: 3. Looked up from germline, CDR1 is SGHRS and CDR2 is YFSETQ.

The DNA for the CDR3 is TGCGCCAGCAGAAACACAGGGAACACTGAAGCTTTCTTT. This codes for CASRNTGNTEAFF. The chain recombines TRBV5-1 with TRBJ1-1, with a weak D call TRBD1 (5 bases). Germline CDR1 SGHRS, CDR2 YFSETQ. Trimming took 5 bases from V and 1 from J, leaving 9 bases between them. The CDR3 covers 13 residues.

This clone appeared a single time. CDR3: CASTFLSTGMNTGELFF. The CDR3 DNA reads as TGCGCCAGCACCTTTCTCTCGACAGGGATGAACACCGGGGAGCTGTTTTTT. This rearrangement joins TRBV5-1 to TRBJ2-2, with TRBD1 matching 7 bases. CDR3 length: 17 residues. V was clipped by 6 bases and J by 1 base; unmatched bases: 12. Germline assignment: CDR1 SGHRS and CDR2 YFSETQ.

The J gene is TRBJ1-1, the V gene TRBV19, with TRBD1 matching over 8 bases. The CDR3 contains 16 residues. Germline CDR1 reads LNHDA; CDR2 reads SQIVND (reference sequence). The V gene end was trimmed by 3 bases and the J gene end by 0 bases; junction bases not matched to a gene: 6. The CDR3 region has the DNA TGTGCCAGTAGTATGGTGGGACAGGTGGTGAACACTGAAGCTTTCTTT. Translating gives CASSMVGQVVNTEAFF.

This chain joins TRBV19 and TRBJ1-3; D is unresolved. This CDR3 is built from 13 residues. Germline CDR1 is LNHDA and CDR2 is SQIVND (reference sequence). V lost 7 bases and J 0 bases, leaving 7 bases between the germline ends. The CDR3 DNA sequence: TGTGCCAGTACGCGGTACTCTGGAAACACCATATATTTT. This sequence encodes CASTRYSGNTIYF.

The chain couples TRBV4-3 to TRBJ1-1; the D is unclear. In germline, CDR1 is LGHNA, CDR2 YSLEER. The CDR3 has 13 amino acids. Trimming cost V 5 bases and J 1 base, with 8 bases left between them. DNA of the CDR3: TGCGCCAGCAGCACCCACAGGAACACTGAAGCTTTCTTT. Its protein is CASSTHRNTEAFF.

The chain links TRBV18 to TRBJ1-1; TRBD1 is a possible D gene (5 bases). V was shortened by 1 base and J by 8 bases, with 8 bases between the two germline ends. The length of the CDR3 is 12 residues. Per the germline V gene, CDR1 is KGHSH and CDR2 is LQKENI. The CDR3 reads CASSPLRTEAFF. Here the CDR3 DNA reads TGTGCCAGCTCACCACTTCGGACAGAAGCTTTCTTT.

The chain joins TRBV9 to TRBJ2-3; 10 bases map to TRBD2. The CDR3 is 16 amino acids. In germline, CDR1 is SGDLS, CDR2 YYNGEE. Unmatched junction bases numbered 5, after V lost 4 bases and J lost 0 bases. CDR3 sequence reads: CASSPRTSGSTDTQYF. The CDR3 nucleotides are TGTGCCAGCAGCCCACGGACTAGCGGTAGCACAGATACGCAGTATTTT.

This clone has just a few counts. The rearrangement uses TRBV19 and TRBJ1-1, with 7 bases fitting TRBD1. The junction had 4 bases not matched to a gene; V was cut back by 8 bases and J by 7 bases. Germline V gene lookup returns CDR1 LNHDA and CDR2 SQIVND (reference sequence). The CDR3 sequence is 11 residues long. Written as DNA, the CDR3 is TGTGCCAGTGGGACAGTCCTTGAAGCTTTCTTT. Translating gives CASGTVLEAFF.

This clone was found once. The chain joins TRBV2 to TRBJ2-7; a weak D match, TRBD1 (5 bases). Germline assignment: CDR1 SNHLY and CDR2 FYNNEI. V was pared by 1 base and J by 10 bases, with 8 bases between. This CDR3 spans 11 amino acids. In DNA form, the CDR3 reads TGTGCCAGCAGTGAAGAGGGGCGTCAGTACTTC. Translated: CASSEEGRQYF.